This paragraph reports one T cell receptor (beta chain). The sample is drawn from a study of blood T cell repertoires in COVID-19. Study-level information: The study drew acute and convalescent COVID-19 samples from the United States, Italy and Spain. Sample material is recorded as cDNA or gDNA derived from T cells, B-cell-depleted T cells, or PBMCs.

Germline CDR1 is SQVTM and CDR2 is ANQGSEA. Trimming removed 4 bases at V and 2 bases at J, with 8 bases between. This CDR3 is 12 amino acids long. In the authors' workflow: Amplification of reference gene primers provided the estimated nucleated cell counts. TCRdb's table, derived via immunoSEQ multiplex PCR, lists solely in-frame clones and lacks some. V and J calls and clone size are copied from that table; D and trimming were computed from the DNA. The sample yields approximately 39,000 clones, roughly 94% seen once. This TCR was recovered from a human donor with active COVID-19. The donor label of this sample is uncertain. The sequencing sample was made of peripheral blood. The J gene is TRBJ1-2, the V gene TRBV29-1; D is unresolved. The CDR3 here is CSVVGSNYGYTF. The CDR3 coding sequence is TGCAGCGTTGTGGGCAGCAACTATGGCTACACCTTC.